These 8 T cell receptor beta chains were sequenced from one sample in a study of early T cells in non-severe SARS-CoV-2 infection. TCRdb itself ran the 5' RACE reads through MiXCR, one entry per CDR3 protein. The sample includes tens of thousands of distinct CDR3 sequences, 5.8% of them seen just once. The sequencing sample was made of whole blood. Receptors were obtained from an adult who was a healthcare worker with PCR-confirmed SARS-CoV-2 infection or an uninfected control (not recorded which).

The table lists this clonotype with many counts. J is TRBJ1-2 and V is TRBV7-9; 8 bases line up with TRBD1. The CDR3 covers 14 residues. Per germline, CDR1 SEHNR and CDR2 FQNEAQ (reference sequence). J gave up 8 bases and V 1 base, and 6 bases lay outside the gene matches. CDR3 sequence reads: CASSLGDRSMGYTF. The CDR3 nucleotides read TGTGCCAGCAGCTTAGGGGACAGGTCTATGGGCTACACCTTC.

This clonotype was detected many times. The chain has TRBV7-2 and TRBJ2-3, with TRBD1 identical over 8 bases. Germline values: CDR1 SGHTA, CDR2 FQGNSA. The V gene end was trimmed by 4 bases and the J gene end by 6 bases; junction bases not matched to a gene: 6. The CDR3 has 14 residues. The CDR3 protein is CASSSIQGADTQYF. CDR3 nucleotides: TGTGCCAGCAGCTCCATCCAGGGGGCCGATACGCAGTATTTT.

The sample holds many counts of this clonotype. V gene TRBV7-3 combines with J gene TRBJ2-1, with TRBD1 as a possible D gene (6 bases). The germline CDR1 and CDR2 sequences are SGHTA and FQGTGA. The CDR3 length is 18 residues. V was shortened by 3 bases and J by 4 bases, with 22 bases between the two germline ends. The CDR3 DNA is TGTGCCAGCAGCTTCCGACCCGGACAGTCTTTGGCTTACAATGAGCAGTTCTTC. Its translation: CASSFRPGQSLAYNEQFF.

This clonotype was counted at least ten times. This rearrangement joins TRBV7-2 to TRBJ2-7; 9 bases align to TRBD2. V lost 2 bases, J lost 6 bases, and 11 bases stayed unmatched. Per the germline V gene, CDR1 is SGHTA and CDR2 is FQGNSA. This CDR3 has 16 residues. In DNA form, the CDR3 reads TGTGCCAGCAGCTTATCTGCGGGAGGGACCGGGTCCGAGCAGTACTTC. This translates into CASSLSAGGTGSEQYF.

Many counts were recorded for this clonotype. The rearrangement joins TRBV18 to TRBJ2-3, with TRBD1 identical over 7 bases. Germline V gene lookup returns CDR1 KGHSH and CDR2 LQKENI. J was trimmed by 4 bases and V by 5 bases; bases with no gene match: 6. This CDR3 spans 14 amino acids. CDR3 loop: CASSSRGGADTQYF. CDR3 coding DNA: TGTGCCAGCTCATCGAGAGGGGGCGCAGATACGCAGTATTTT.

This clonotype was counted at least ten times. The chain links TRBV5-6 to TRBJ2-2; 12 nucleotides line up with TRBD1. Per germline, CDR1 SGHDT and CDR2 YYEEEE. The CDR3 is 16 amino acids. V lost 4 bases, J lost 5 bases, and 6 bases stayed unmatched. The CDR3 spells CASSRDRGRLTGELFF. The DNA for the CDR3 is TGTGCCAGCAGCAGGGACAGGGGGCGGTTGACCGGGGAGCTGTTTTTT. The full variable domain, completed using reference TRBV5-6 and TRBJ2-2, is DAGVTQSPTHLIKTRGQQVTLRCSPKSGHDTVSWYQQALGQGPQFIFQYYEEEERQRGNFPDRFSGHQFPNYSSELNVNALLLGDSALYLCASSRDRGRLTGELFFGEGSRLTVL.

This clonotype appeared many times. The chain employs TRBV30 and TRBJ2-7; tentatively, D is TRBD1 (6 bases). CDR3 length: 15 amino acids. Germline CDR1 is GTSNPN and CDR2 is SVGIG (reference sequence). V gave up 5 bases and J gave up 0 bases, with 17 bases separating them. The CDR3 sequence is CAWDYPDRISYEQYF. In nucleotides, the CDR3 is TGTGCCTGGGACTACCCTGACAGGATCTCCTACGAGCAGTACTTC. The full variable domain, its missing parts supplied by reference TRBV30 and TRBJ2-7, is SQTIHQWPATLVQPVGSPLSLECTVEGTSNPNLYWYRQAAGRGLQLLFYSVGIGQISSEVPQNLSASRPQDRQFILSSKKLLLSDSGFYLCAWDYPDRISYEQYFGPGTRLTVT.

This clonotype has only a few counts. This chain connects TRBV20-1 to TRBJ2-1; D call uncertain. CDR3 length: 12 amino acids. V was pared by 1 base and J by 4 bases, with 5 bases between. Germline-derived CDR1 and CDR2 are DFQATT and SNEGSKA (reference sequence). CDR3 sequence (DNA): TGCAGTGCTAGAGGTGAATACAATGAGCAGTTCTTC. It encodes CSARGEYNEQFF.